This TCR beta chain was obtained from a study of monozygotic twins with cystic fibrosis. For the study at large: Library input was 2.5 to 3 micrograms of fragmented DNA, with 15 PCR cycles.

Of note for this clone: Its antigen is undetermined.

CDR3 length equals 17 residues. Trimming pared 1 base from V and 0 bases from J, leaving 11 bases between. Per the germline V gene, CDR1 is SGDLS and CDR2 is YYNGEE. Sequenced by immunoSEQ multiplex PCR; TCRdb stores in-frame clones only, minus some. Here the sample spans 36,000 or so clones, approximately 90% being singletons. Study-level results: The repertoire was suggested to be naive-dominated, clonality median around 0.0093. In this small cohort, shared CDR3 numbers showed no association with age, concordance or disease severity.

Sequences were obtained from blood. The V and J genes are TRBV9 and TRBJ2-6; unclear D gene. The source is a boy younger than 10 with cystic fibrosis. CDR3 amino acids: CASSVYSSFSGANVLTF. DNA of the CDR3: TGTGCCAGCAGCGTATACAGCTCATTCTCTGGGGCCAACGTCCTGACTTTC.